The clone carrying this T cell receptor beta chain was detected many times. What it binds is not known. Time point meaning: newly diagnosed GD, antithyroid drugs for less than 3 months. Extracted PBMC RNA gave rise to the TCR library. Patients all came to the study from an endocrinology department in Xi'an, China. This sample was included in a study of regulatory T cells in long-lasting Graves disease. Study context: Antithyroid drugs had been given to newly diagnosed Graves' patients for under 3 months.

The CDR3 has 15 amino acids. CDR1 is MNHEY, CDR2 SMNVEV, per germline (reference sequence). Trimming removed 11 bases from V and 0 bases from J; junction bases left unmatched: 11. General study points: The persistent group shared 2,700 or so public clonotypes, more than the 950 to 1,000 shared by new patients.

Both iRepertoire HTBI primers and Arm-PCR of CDR3 regions were used to build the TCR beta libraries. TCRdb ran MiXCR on the multiplex PCR reads and lists one entry per CDR3 protein. Altogether about 540,000 distinct CDR3 sequences are present, approximately 15% being singletons, with the ten largest covering under 10%. These data also formed part of another study, on T cells in Graves' hyperthyroidism and ophthalmopathy.

The source of this sequence is a man younger than 45 with Graves disease. This specimen consisted of peripheral blood mononuclear cells (PBMCs), obtained at new diagnosis, from a patient treated with antithyroid drugs. The J gene is TRBJ1-1, the V gene TRBV27, with 8 bases lining up with TRBD1. CDR3 sequence reads: CASIGTGSLNTEAFF. The CDR3 coding sequence is TGTGCCTCTATCGGGACAGGTAGTCTGAACACTGAAGCTTTCTTT.